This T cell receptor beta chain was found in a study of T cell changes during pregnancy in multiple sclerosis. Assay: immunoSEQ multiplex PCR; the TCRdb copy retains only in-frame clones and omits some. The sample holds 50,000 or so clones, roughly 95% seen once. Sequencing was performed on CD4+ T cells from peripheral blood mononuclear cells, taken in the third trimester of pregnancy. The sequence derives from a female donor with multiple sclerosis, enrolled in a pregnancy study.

The CDR3 DNA sequence: TGTGCCAGCAGCTTGGGGGGCGTAAACACCGGGGAGCTGTTTTTT. It specifies CASSLGGVNTGELFF. This sequence joins TRBV5-8 and TRBJ2-2; D possibly corresponds to TRBD1 (5 bases). CDR3 size: 15 residues. Trimming stripped 0 bases from V and 2 bases from J, with 8 bases between. Germline V gives CDR1 SGHTS, CDR2 YDEGEE. The whole variable domain, filled in from reference TRBV5-8 and TRBJ2-2, reads EAGVTQSPTHLIKTRGQQATLRCSPISGHTSVYWYQQALGLGLQFLLWYDEGEERNRGNFPPRFSGRQFPNYSSELNVNALELEDSALYLCASSLGGVNTGELFFGEGSRLTVL.